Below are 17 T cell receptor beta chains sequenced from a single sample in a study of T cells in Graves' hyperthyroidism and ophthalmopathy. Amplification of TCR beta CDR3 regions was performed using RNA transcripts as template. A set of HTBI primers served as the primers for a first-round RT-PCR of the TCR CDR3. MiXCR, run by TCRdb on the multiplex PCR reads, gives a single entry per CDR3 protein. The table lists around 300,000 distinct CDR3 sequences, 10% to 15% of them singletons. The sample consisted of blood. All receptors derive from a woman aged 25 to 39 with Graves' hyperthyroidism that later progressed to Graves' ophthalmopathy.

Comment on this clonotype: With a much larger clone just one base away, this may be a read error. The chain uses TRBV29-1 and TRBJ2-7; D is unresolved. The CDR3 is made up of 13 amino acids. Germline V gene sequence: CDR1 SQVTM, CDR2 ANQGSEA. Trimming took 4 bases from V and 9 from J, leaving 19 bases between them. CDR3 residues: CSVVSHSWHGQYF. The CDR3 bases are TGCAGCGTTGTCTCCCACAGCTGGCACGGGCAGTACTTC.

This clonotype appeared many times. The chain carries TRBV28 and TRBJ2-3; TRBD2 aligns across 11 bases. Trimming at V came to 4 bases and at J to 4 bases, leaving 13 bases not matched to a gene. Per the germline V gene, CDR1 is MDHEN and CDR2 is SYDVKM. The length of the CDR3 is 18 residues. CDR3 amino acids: CASSSYSGRAFSADTQYF. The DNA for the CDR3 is TGTGCCAGCAGTTCCTATAGCGGGAGGGCATTTTCGGCAGATACGCAGTATTTT. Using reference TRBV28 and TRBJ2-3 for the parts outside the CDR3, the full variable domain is DVKVTQSSRYLVKRTGEKVFLECVQDMDHENMFWYRQDPGLGLRLIYFSYDVKMKEKGDIPEGYSVSREKKERFSLILESASTNQTSMYLCASSSYSGRAFSADTQYFGPGTRLTVL.

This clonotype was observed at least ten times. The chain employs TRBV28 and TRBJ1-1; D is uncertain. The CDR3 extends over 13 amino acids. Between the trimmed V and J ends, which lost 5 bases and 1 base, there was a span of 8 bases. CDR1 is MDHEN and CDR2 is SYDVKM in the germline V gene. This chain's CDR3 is CASSKQPNTEAFF. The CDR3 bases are TGTGCCAGCAGTAAACAGCCGAACACTGAAGCTTTCTTT.

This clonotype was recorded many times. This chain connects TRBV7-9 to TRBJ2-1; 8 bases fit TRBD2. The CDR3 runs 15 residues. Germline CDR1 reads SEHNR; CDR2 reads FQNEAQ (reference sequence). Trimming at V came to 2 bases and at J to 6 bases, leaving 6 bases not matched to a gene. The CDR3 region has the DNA TGTGCCAGCAGCTTATCCGGACTAGCCGTCAATGAGCAGTTCTTC. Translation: CASSLSGLAVNEQFF.

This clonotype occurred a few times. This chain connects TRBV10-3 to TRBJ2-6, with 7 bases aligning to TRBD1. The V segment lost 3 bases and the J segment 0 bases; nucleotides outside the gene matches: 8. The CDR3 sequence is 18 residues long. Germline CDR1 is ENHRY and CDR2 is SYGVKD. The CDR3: CAISETGTAGSGANVLTF. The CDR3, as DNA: TGTGCCATCAGTGAAACCGGGACAGCCGGCTCTGGGGCCAACGTCCTGACTTTC.

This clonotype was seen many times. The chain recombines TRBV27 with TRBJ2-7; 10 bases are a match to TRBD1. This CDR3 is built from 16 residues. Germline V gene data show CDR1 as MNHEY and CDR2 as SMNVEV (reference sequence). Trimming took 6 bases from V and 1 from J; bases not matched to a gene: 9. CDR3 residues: CASRTLTGGRSYEQYF. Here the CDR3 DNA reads TGTGCCAGCAGGACCCTGACAGGGGGCAGGTCCTACGAGCAGTACTTC.

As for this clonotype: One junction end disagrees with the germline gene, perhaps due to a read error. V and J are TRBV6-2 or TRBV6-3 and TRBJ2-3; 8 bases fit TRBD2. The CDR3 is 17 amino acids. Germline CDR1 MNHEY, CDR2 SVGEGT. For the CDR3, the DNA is TGTGCCAACAGTTACCCCCTTCGGGTAGCGGGGACAGATACGCAGTATTTT. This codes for CANSYPLRVAGTDTQYF.

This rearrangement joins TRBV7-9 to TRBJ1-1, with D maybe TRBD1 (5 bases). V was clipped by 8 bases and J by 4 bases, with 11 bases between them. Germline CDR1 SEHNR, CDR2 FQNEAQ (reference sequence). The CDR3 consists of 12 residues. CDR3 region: CASGAGGTEAFF. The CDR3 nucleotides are TGTGCCAGCGGGGCGGGGGGCACTGAAGCTTTCTTT. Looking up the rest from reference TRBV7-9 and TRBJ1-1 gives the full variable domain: DTGVSQNPRHKITKRGQNVTFRCDPISEHNRLYWYRQTLGQGPEFLTYFQNEAQLEKSRLLSDRFSAERPKGSFSTLEIQRTEQGDSAMYLCASGAGGTEAFFGQGTRLTVV.

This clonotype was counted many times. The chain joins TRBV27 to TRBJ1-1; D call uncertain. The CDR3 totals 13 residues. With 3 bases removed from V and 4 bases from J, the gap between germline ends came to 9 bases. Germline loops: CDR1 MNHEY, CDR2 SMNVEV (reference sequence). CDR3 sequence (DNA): TGTGCCAGCAGTTTTAGGGAAAGCACTGAAGCTTTCTTT. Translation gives CASSFRESTEAFF.

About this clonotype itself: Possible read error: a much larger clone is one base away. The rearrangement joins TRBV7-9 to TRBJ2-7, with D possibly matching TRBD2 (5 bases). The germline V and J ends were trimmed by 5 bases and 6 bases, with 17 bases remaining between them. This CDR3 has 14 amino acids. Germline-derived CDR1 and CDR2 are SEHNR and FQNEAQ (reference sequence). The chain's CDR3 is CASSGGGSPCEQYF. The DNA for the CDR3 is TGTGCCAGCAGCGGAGGTGGGAGCCCCTGCGAGCAGTACTTC.

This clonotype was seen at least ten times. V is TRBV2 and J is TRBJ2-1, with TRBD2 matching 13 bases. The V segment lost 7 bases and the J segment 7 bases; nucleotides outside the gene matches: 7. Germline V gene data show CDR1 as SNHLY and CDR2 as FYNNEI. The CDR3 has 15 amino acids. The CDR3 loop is CASKWTSGSGNEQFF. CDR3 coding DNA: TGTGCCAGCAAATGGACTAGCGGGAGTGGGAATGAGCAGTTCTTC.

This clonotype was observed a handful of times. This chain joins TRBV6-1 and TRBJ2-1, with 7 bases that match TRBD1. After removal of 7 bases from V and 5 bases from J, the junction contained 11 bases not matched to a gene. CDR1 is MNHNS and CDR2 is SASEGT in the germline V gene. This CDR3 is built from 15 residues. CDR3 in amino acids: CASMGDRAANNEQFF. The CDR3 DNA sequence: TGTGCCAGCATGGGGGACAGAGCTGCTAACAATGAGCAGTTCTTC.

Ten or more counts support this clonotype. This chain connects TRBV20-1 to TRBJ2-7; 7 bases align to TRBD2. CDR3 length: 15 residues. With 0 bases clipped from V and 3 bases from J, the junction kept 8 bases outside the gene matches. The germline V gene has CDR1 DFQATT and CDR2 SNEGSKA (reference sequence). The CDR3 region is CSARDTAGEGYEQYF. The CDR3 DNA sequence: TGCAGTGCTAGAGATACGGCGGGAGAGGGCTACGAGCAGTACTTC.

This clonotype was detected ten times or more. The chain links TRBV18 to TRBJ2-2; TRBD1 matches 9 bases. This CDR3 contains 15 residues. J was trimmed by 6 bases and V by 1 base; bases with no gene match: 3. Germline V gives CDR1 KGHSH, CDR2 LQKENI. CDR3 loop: CASSPRDRVSGELFF. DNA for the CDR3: TGTGCCAGCTCACCACGGGACAGGGTCTCCGGGGAGCTGTTTTTT.

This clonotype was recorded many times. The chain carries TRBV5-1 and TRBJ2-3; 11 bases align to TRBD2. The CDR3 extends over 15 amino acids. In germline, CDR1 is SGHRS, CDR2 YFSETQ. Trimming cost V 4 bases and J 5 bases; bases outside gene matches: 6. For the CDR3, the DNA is TGCGCCAGCAGCCTTGCAGGACTAGCGGGAGATACGCAGTATTTT. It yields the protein CASSLAGLAGDTQYF.

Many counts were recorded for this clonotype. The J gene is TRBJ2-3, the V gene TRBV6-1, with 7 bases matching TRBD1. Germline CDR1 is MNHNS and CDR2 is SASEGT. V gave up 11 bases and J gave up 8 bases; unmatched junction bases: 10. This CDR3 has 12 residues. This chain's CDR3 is CAGGTDVRTQYF. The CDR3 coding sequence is TGTGCCGGTGGGACAGACGTCCGTACGCAGTATTTT.

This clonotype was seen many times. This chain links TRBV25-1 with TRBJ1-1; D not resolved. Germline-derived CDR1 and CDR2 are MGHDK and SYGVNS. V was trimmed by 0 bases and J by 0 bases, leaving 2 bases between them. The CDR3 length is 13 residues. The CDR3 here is CASSEYLNTEAFF. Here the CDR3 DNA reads TGTGCCAGCAGTGAATACCTGAACACTGAAGCTTTCTTT.